This is a list of T cell receptor beta chains from one sample in a study of blood T cell repertoires in COVID-19. TCRdb keeps only in-frame clones here, not all; method: immunoSEQ multiplex PCR. This sample carries 140,000 or so clones, approximately 83% of them seen once, and the ten largest clones take under 9.5%. Input material: PBMCs or T cells enriched from blood (not recorded which). The receptors stem from a man aged 50 to 60 who had recovered from COVID-19. The CDR3 runs from the conserved cysteine through the conserved F or W. A D gene is named only where the DNA matches it firmly. For some rows the clone size is stated as once, few or many, or as a class when expanded; others skip it.

j_call	clone_size	v_call	d_call	cdr3_aa	cdr3_nt
TRBJ2-7	.	TRBV7-9	.	CASSPPTGRDEQYF	TGTGCCAGCAGCCCCCCCACAGGGAGGGACGAGCAGTACTTC
TRBJ1-1	few	TRBV30	.	CAWSPSNTEAFF	TGTGCCTGGAGTCCCTCCAACACTGAAGCTTTCTTT
TRBJ2-5	.	TRBV7-2	TRBD2	CASSSGTSRETQYF	TGTGCCAGCAGCTCCGGGACTAGCCGTGAGACCCAGTACTTC
TRBJ2-5	.	TRBV6-1	.	CASSEGGTETQYF	TGTGCCAGCAGTGAAGGGGGCACGGAGACCCAGTACTTC
TRBJ2-5	.	TRBV29-1	.	CSAQGGGQETQYF	TGCAGCGCCCAGGGAGGGGGTCAAGAGACCCAGTACTTC
TRBJ2-2	.	TRBV7-6	TRBD2	CASSLAALAGGVTGELFF	TGTGCCAGCAGCTTAGCGGCATTAGCGGGGGGCGTCACCGGGGAGCTGTTTTTT
TRBJ1-2	.	TRBV10-3	TRBD1	CAISESLRQGFSYGYTF	TGTGCCATCAGTGAGTCCCTGAGACAGGGATTTAGCTATGGCTACACCTTC
TRBJ1-6	.	TRBV27	.	CASSSWTGLSLHF	TGTGCCAGCAGTTCCTGGACGGGACTCTCCCTCCACTTT
TRBJ1-4	.	TRBV19	TRBD1	CASSYGTGVWEKLFF	TGTGCCAGTAGTTACGGGACAGGGGTATGGGAAAAACTGTTTTTT
TRBJ1-5	.	TRBV10-3	TRBD1	CAISADRDAGNQPQHF	TGTGCCATCAGCGCAGACAGGGACGCGGGCAATCAGCCCCAGCATTTT
TRBJ2-7	.	TRBV4-1	TRBD1	CASSHFGRTGGYEQYF	TGCGCCAGCAGCCATTTCGGAAGGACAGGGGGCTACGAGCAGTACTTC
TRBJ2-3	.	TRBV5-1	TRBD1	CASSSDPGTVKDTQYF	TGCGCCAGCAGCTCCGACCCCGGGACAGTAAAAGATACGCAGTATTTT
TRBJ1-3	.	TRBV7-9	.	CASSFQFRNGNTIYF	TGTGCCAGCAGCTTCCAGTTCAGAAATGGAAACACCATATATTTT
TRBJ1-2	.	TRBV6-5	.	CASRRTVNYGYTF	TGTGCCAGCAGACGGACAGTAAACTATGGCTACACCTTC
TRBJ2-7	.	TRBV4-3	TRBD1	CASSQDPTGQGDYEQYF	TGCGCCAGCAGCCAAGACCCGACGGGACAGGGTGATTACGAGCAGTACTTC
TRBJ2-7	.	TRBV6-5	TRBD1	CASTWGQGFYEQYF	TGTGCCAGCACCTGGGGACAGGGGTTCTACGAGCAGTACTTC
TRBJ2-7	.	TRBV9	.	CASSGQSYEQYF	TGTGCCAGCAGCGGACAATCCTACGAGCAGTACTTC
TRBJ2-5	once	TRBV19	TRBD1	CASGQGVRETQYF	TGTGCCAGCGGACAGGGGGTAAGAGAGACCCAGTACTTC
TRBJ2-5	.	TRBV7-2	TRBD2	CASSLAWASGRETQYF	TGTGCCAGCAGCTTAGCGTGGGCTAGCGGGAGGGAGACCCAGTACTTC
TRBJ1-6	.	TRBV2	.	CATRGRQLDSPLHF	TGTGCCACCCGAGGGCGGCAGCTTGATTCACCCCTCCACTTT
TRBJ2-3	.	TRBV10-2	TRBD1	CASSAVGGDRIDTQYF	TGCGCCAGCAGTGCTGTAGGGGGCGACAGGATAGATACGCAGTATTTT
TRBJ1-5	once	TRBV3-1/TRBV3-2	.	CASSQETRGQPQHF	TGTGCCAGCAGCCAGGAGACAAGGGGTCAGCCCCAGCATTTT
TRBJ2-5	.	TRBV6-2/TRBV6-3	.	CASSYSGRDNQETQYF	TGTGCCAGCAGTTACTCGGGCCGAGACAATCAAGAGACCCAGTACTTC
TRBJ1-4	once	TRBV7-2	.	CASSFSSEKLFF	TGTGCCAGCAGCTTTAGCAGCGAAAAACTGTTTTTT
TRBJ2-3	.	TRBV10-1	TRBD1	CASGPGQGQSDTQYF	TGCGCCAGCGGCCCAGGACAGGGTCAGTCAGATACGCAGTATTTT
TRBJ2-7	.	TRBV7-6	.	CASSLDGLSYEQYF	TGTGCCAGCAGCTTAGACGGACTTTCCTACGAGCAGTACTTC
TRBJ1-2	.	TRBV6-5	.	CASGPGHALFNGYTF	TGTGCCAGCGGACCGGGACACGCTCTTTTCAATGGCTACACCTTC
TRBJ2-2	.	TRBV9	.	CASSVVGRGGGELFF	TGTGCCAGCAGCGTAGTCGGCAGGGGTGGAGGGGAGCTGTTTTTT
TRBJ2-7	.	TRBV28	TRBD1	CASGTELTYEQYF	TGTGCCAGCGGGACAGAATTAACCTACGAGCAGTACTTC
TRBJ1-3	.	TRBV7-8	.	CASSSTVGGREGNTIYF	TGTGCCAGCAGCTCTACCGTGGGGGGGCGAGAGGGAAACACCATATATTTT
TRBJ1-1	.	TRBV7-2	.	CASSLQGNTEAFF	TGTGCCAGCAGCCTACAGGGAAACACTGAAGCTTTCTTT
TRBJ1-5	.	TRBV18	TRBD1	CASSAVGQGLPNQPQHF	TGTGCCAGCTCAGCGGTGGGACAGGGACTACCGAACCAGCCCCAGCATTTT
TRBJ2-3	.	TRBV5-1	.	CASRQGVATDTQYF	TGCGCCAGCAGACAGGGTGTAGCCACAGATACGCAGTATTTT
TRBJ1-1	.	TRBV7-3	.	CASSTQGNTEAFF	TGTGCCAGCAGCACACAGGGGAACACTGAAGCTTTCTTT
TRBJ1-5	.	TRBV30	TRBD1	CAWSSGGRSNQPQHF	TGTGCCTGGAGTTCAGGGGGCCGTAGCAATCAGCCCCAGCATTTT
TRBJ2-1	few	TRBV11-3	.	CASSLRQVTYNEQFF	TGTGCCAGCAGCTTGCGACAGGTTACCTACAATGAGCAGTTCTTC
TRBJ1-1	.	TRBV5-4	.	CASSLNPGSGGSEAFF	TGTGCCAGCAGCTTGAACCCGGGCTCCGGAGGGTCTGAAGCTTTCTTT
TRBJ2-7	.	TRBV19	.	CASSGGITPYEQYF	TGTGCCAGTAGTGGCGGTATAACCCCCTACGAGCAGTACTTC
TRBJ1-4	few	TRBV5-4	TRBD1	CASSGDPGTAFEKLFF	TGTGCCAGCAGCGGGGATCCGGGGACAGCTTTTGAAAAACTGTTTTTT
TRBJ1-2	.	TRBV7-2	TRBD1	CASRIRGTGGSSYTF	TGTGCCAGCCGAATCCGGGGCACAGGGGGAAGTAGCTACACCTTC
TRBJ1-2	.	TRBV6-6	.	CASSGREVGVYGYTF	TGTGCCAGCAGTGGCAGGGAAGTAGGGGTCTATGGCTACACCTTC
TRBJ1-3	.	TRBV29-1	.	CSVAESSGNTIYF	TGCAGCGTTGCGGAGTCCTCTGGAAACACCATATATTTT
TRBJ2-1	.	TRBV6-2/TRBV6-3	TRBD2	CASSYRGGNNEQFF	TGTGCCAGCAGTTACCGGGGGGGTAACAATGAGCAGTTCTTC
TRBJ2-3	.	TRBV11-3	.	CASSLSGTDTQYF	TGTGCCAGCAGCTTAAGCGGCACAGATACGCAGTATTTT
TRBJ1-2	.	TRBV4-3	.	CASSHWVTQDKFTPNYGYTF	TGCGCCAGCAGCCATTGGGTAACCCAGGATAAGTTCACCCCTAACTATGGCTACACCTTC
TRBJ2-6	.	TRBV18	TRBD1	CASSKQGLSSGANVLTF	TGTGCCAGCTCAAAACAGGGGCTTAGCTCTGGGGCCAACGTCCTGACTTTC
TRBJ1-2	.	TRBV7-2	.	CASRPTDRSGYTF	TGTGCCAGCAGACCCACCGATCGGAGTGGCTACACCTTC
TRBJ2-3	few	TRBV7-9	TRBD2	CASSLVGASGQYF	TGTGCCAGCAGCTTAGTCGGGGCTAGCGGGCAGTATTTT
TRBJ1-1	.	TRBV28	TRBD1	CASSFYRGRGDTEAFF	TGTGCCAGCAGTTTTTACAGGGGAAGAGGGGACACTGAAGCTTTCTTT
TRBJ1-4	once	TRBV7-2	TRBD1	CASSHPGQGFEKLFF	TGTGCCAGCAGCCATCCGGGACAGGGGTTTGAAAAACTGTTTTTT
TRBJ2-5	.	TRBV5-6	.	CASSLTQYQETQYF	TGTGCCAGCAGCTTGACACAGTACCAAGAGACCCAGTACTTC
TRBJ2-5	.	TRBV11-3	TRBD1	CASSPTGASETQYF	TGTGCCAGCAGCCCCACAGGGGCGTCGGAGACCCAGTACTTC
TRBJ1-6	.	TRBV5-5	.	CASSSTPESSYNSPLHF	TGTGCCAGCAGCTCAACCCCGGAGAGCTCCTATAATTCACCCCTCCACTTT
TRBJ2-7	.	TRBV6-5	.	CASSLTGQRGEQYF	TGTGCCAGCAGTCTTACAGGGCAGCGGGGCGAGCAGTACTTC
TRBJ2-1	.	TRBV11-2	TRBD2	CASSTRLAGGEEQFF	TGTGCCAGCAGCACAAGACTAGCGGGGGGGGAAGAGCAGTTCTTC
TRBJ2-7	.	TRBV6-5	.	CASNPDTHDYEQYF	TGTGCCAGCAACCCGGACACCCACGACTACGAGCAGTACTTC
TRBJ1-1	.	TRBV19	.	CASTTTGWENTEAFF	TGTGCCAGTACCACGACGGGGTGGGAGAACACTGAAGCTTTCTTT